This TCR beta chain was captured by sequencing in a study of blood T cell repertoires in COVID-19. Study summary: PBMCs, B-cell-depleted T cells, or T cells were the source of the cDNA or gDNA that made up the material.

Germline V gene lookup returns CDR1 LGHDT and CDR2 YNNKEL (reference sequence). The CDR3 loop spans 15 amino acids. The V end was cut by 0 bases, the J end by 1 base, with 6 bases between. Measured with immunoSEQ multiplex PCR; TCRdb has only the in-frame clones, and not every one. Among approximately 140,000 clones listed, roughly 90% were seen once. Sample: peripheral blood. The rearrangement links TRBV3-1 (or the pseudogene TRBV3-2) to TRBJ1-4; no reliable D call. This clonotype originated in a man in his 70s with active COVID-19. The CDR3 here is CASSQDWQTNEKLFF. The CDR3 DNA follows: TGTGCCAGCAGCCAAGACTGGCAAACTAATGAAAAACTGTTTTTT.